The rows below give T cell receptor beta chains drawn from one sample of a study of blood T cell repertoires in COVID-19. Here immunoSEQ multiplex PCR was the method, and the copy in TCRdb shows in-frame clones only, minus some. The sample lists around 100,000 clones; around nine tenths were seen once. Source material: peripheral blood. The receptors originated from a man aged 40-49 years with acute or convalescent COVID-19. Both conserved end residues are part of each CDR3. Fields, in order: V gene, D gene, clone size, J gene, CDR3 protein, CDR3 DNA. D genes are given only for firm matches. Some rows mark clone size as missing; the rest say once, few, many or name a class of expanded clone.

v_gene: TRBV4-2
d_gene: TRBD2
abundance: few
j_gene: TRBJ2-1
CDR3aa: CASSQGTSRTINEQFF
CDR3nt: TGTGCCAGCAGCCAAGGGACTAGCCGGACTATAAATGAGCAGTTCTTC

v_gene: TRBV5-1
d_gene: TRBD1
abundance: .
j_gene: TRBJ1-4
CDR3aa: CASSWTGTSGTNEKLFF
CDR3nt: TGCGCCAGCAGCTGGACAGGGACGTCGGGTACTAATGAAAAACTGTTTTTT

v_gene: TRBV10-3
d_gene: .
abundance: .
j_gene: TRBJ2-2
CDR3aa: CATQGDSSNGELFF
CDR3nt: TGTGCCACCCAGGGTGACTCTTCGAACGGGGAGCTGTTTTTT

v_gene: TRBV2
d_gene: .
abundance: few
j_gene: TRBJ1-5
CDR3aa: CASSRSTGGNQPQHF
CDR3nt: TGTGCCAGCAGTAGGTCCACGGGAGGGAATCAGCCCCAGCATTTT

v_gene: TRBV6-1
d_gene: TRBD2
abundance: .
j_gene: TRBJ2-5
CDR3aa: CASSEADRDYGLETQYF
CDR3nt: TGTGCCAGCAGTGAAGCTGACCGGGACTACGGGTTGGAGACCCAGTACTTC

v_gene: TRBV7-2
d_gene: TRBD1
abundance: .
j_gene: TRBJ1-4
CDR3aa: CASSLLQGAEKLFF
CDR3nt: TGTGCCAGCAGCTTATTGCAGGGGGCTGAAAAACTGTTTTTT

v_gene: TRBV6-2/TRBV6-3
d_gene: TRBD1
abundance: .
j_gene: TRBJ1-2
CDR3aa: CASSYPTGQGYYGYTF
CDR3nt: TGTGCCAGCAGTTATCCGACAGGGCAAGGGTACTATGGCTACACCTTC

v_gene: TRBV5-1
d_gene: TRBD2
abundance: .
j_gene: TRBJ2-2
CDR3aa: CASSLREATGELFF
CDR3nt: TGCGCCAGCAGCTTGCGGGAGGCCACCGGGGAGCTGTTTTTT

v_gene: TRBV9
d_gene: .
abundance: .
j_gene: TRBJ2-7
CDR3aa: CASSVDEGVSYEQYF
CDR3nt: TGTGCCAGCAGCGTAGATGAAGGAGTTAGCTACGAGCAGTACTTC

v_gene: TRBV6-1
d_gene: .
abundance: once
j_gene: TRBJ2-6
CDR3aa: CASSGRTVTGANVLTF
CDR3nt: TGTGCCAGCAGTGGGCGGACAGTAACCGGGGCCAACGTCCTGACTTTC

v_gene: TRBV6-5
d_gene: TRBD1
abundance: .
j_gene: TRBJ1-6
CDR3aa: CASIPTGGYSPLHF
CDR3nt: TGTGCCAGCATCCCAACAGGGGGTTATTCACCCCTCCACTTT

v_gene: TRBV7-8
d_gene: TRBD1
abundance: .
j_gene: TRBJ2-7
CDR3aa: CASSLRQGGEQYF
CDR3nt: TGTGCCAGCAGCCTCCGACAGGGCGGGGAGCAGTACTTC

v_gene: TRBV19
d_gene: .
abundance: .
j_gene: TRBJ1-2
CDR3aa: CASAEFTNYGYTF
CDR3nt: TGTGCCAGCGCGGAGTTTACCAACTATGGCTACACCTTC

v_gene: TRBV2
d_gene: .
abundance: .
j_gene: TRBJ2-1
CDR3aa: CASSVSQNNEQFF
CDR3nt: TGTGCCAGCAGTGTGTCACAGAACAATGAGCAGTTCTTC

v_gene: TRBV27
d_gene: .
abundance: once
j_gene: TRBJ1-1
CDR3aa: CASSLGGAVTEAFF
CDR3nt: TGTGCCAGCAGTTTGGGGGGGGCAGTCACTGAAGCTTTCTTT

v_gene: TRBV6-2/TRBV6-3
d_gene: .
abundance: .
j_gene: TRBJ2-5
CDR3aa: CASSYAFQETQYF
CDR3nt: TGTGCCAGCAGTTACGCGTTTCAAGAGACCCAGTACTTC

v_gene: TRBV29-1
d_gene: .
abundance: .
j_gene: TRBJ1-2
CDR3aa: CSVEWYSKDYGYTF
CDR3nt: TGCAGCGTTGAATGGTACAGTAAAGACTATGGCTACACCTTC

v_gene: TRBV19
d_gene: TRBD1
abundance: .
j_gene: TRBJ1-5
CDR3aa: CASSFGGTGEGAWPQHF
CDR3nt: TGTGCCAGTAGCTTTGGAGGGACAGGCGAGGGGGCCTGGCCCCAGCATTTT

v_gene: TRBV15
d_gene: TRBD1
abundance: .
j_gene: TRBJ2-1
CDR3aa: CATSRDPGQGTNEQFF
CDR3nt: TGTGCCACCAGCAGAGATCCTGGACAGGGTACCAATGAGCAGTTCTTC

v_gene: TRBV29-1
d_gene: TRBD1
abundance: .
j_gene: TRBJ2-7
CDR3aa: CSVEGQGVEQYF
CDR3nt: TGCAGCGTTGAGGGCCAGGGGGTCGAGCAGTACTTC

v_gene: TRBV12-5
d_gene: TRBD1
abundance: .
j_gene: TRBJ2-7
CDR3aa: CASGSPGQGTYEQYF
CDR3nt: TGTGCTAGTGGTTCTCCGGGACAGGGAACTTACGAGCAGTACTTC

v_gene: TRBV30
d_gene: TRBD1
abundance: .
j_gene: TRBJ1-5
CDR3aa: CAWAKGANQPQHF
CDR3nt: TGTGCCTGGGCTAAGGGGGCCAATCAGCCCCAGCATTTT

v_gene: TRBV27
d_gene: .
abundance: .
j_gene: TRBJ2-3
CDR3aa: CASSLSVSTDTQYF
CDR3nt: TGTGCCAGCAGTTTAAGCGTTAGCACAGATACGCAGTATTTT

v_gene: TRBV2
d_gene: TRBD1
abundance: .
j_gene: TRBJ1-1
CDR3aa: CASRGDSPNTEAFF
CDR3nt: TGTGCCAGCAGGGGGGACAGCCCTAACACTGAAGCTTTCTTT

v_gene: TRBV14
d_gene: .
abundance: .
j_gene: TRBJ2-2
CDR3aa: CASRVDLNTGELFF
CDR3nt: TGTGCCAGCAGGGTAGATTTGAACACCGGGGAGCTGTTTTTT

v_gene: TRBV5-8
d_gene: TRBD2
abundance: .
j_gene: TRBJ2-3
CDR3aa: CASSLMELAGTTDTQYF
CDR3nt: TGTGCCAGCAGCTTGATGGAGCTAGCGGGGACCACAGATACGCAGTATTTT

v_gene: TRBV4-3
d_gene: .
abundance: .
j_gene: TRBJ1-2
CDR3aa: CASSQDRTFGYTF
CDR3nt: TGCGCCAGCAGCCAAGATCGTACATTTGGCTACACCTTC

v_gene: TRBV6-1
d_gene: .
abundance: .
j_gene: TRBJ1-1
CDR3aa: CASSDRQGMTEAFF
CDR3nt: TGTGCCAGCAGTGACCGGCAGGGGATGACTGAAGCTTTCTTT

v_gene: TRBV7-8
d_gene: .
abundance: .
j_gene: TRBJ1-2
CDR3aa: CASSPDTLRGYGYTF
CDR3nt: TGTGCCAGCAGCCCAGACACACTTCGGGGGTATGGCTACACCTTC

v_gene: TRBV3-1/TRBV3-2
d_gene: TRBD1
abundance: .
j_gene: TRBJ1-2
CDR3aa: CASSQVTDRAYYGYTF
CDR3nt: TGTGCCAGCAGCCAAGTTACGGACAGGGCTTACTATGGCTACACCTTC

v_gene: TRBV9
d_gene: .
abundance: .
j_gene: TRBJ1-1
CDR3aa: CASSGLGNTEAFF
CDR3nt: TGTGCCAGCAGCGGGCTAGGAAACACTGAAGCTTTCTTT

v_gene: TRBV6-5
d_gene: .
abundance: .
j_gene: TRBJ1-6
CDR3aa: CASSPPNPGTLHF
CDR3nt: TGTGCCAGCAGTCCTCCCAATCCAGGGACCCTCCACTTT

v_gene: TRBV14
d_gene: TRBD1
abundance: .
j_gene: TRBJ1-6
CDR3aa: CASSRDRGASPLHF
CDR3nt: TGTGCCAGCAGCCGGGACAGGGGAGCTTCACCCCTCCACTTT

v_gene: TRBV19
d_gene: TRBD1
abundance: .
j_gene: TRBJ1-5
CDR3aa: CATRSGTGAGQPQHF
CDR3nt: TGTGCCACCCGGTCGGGGACAGGGGCTGGGCAGCCCCAGCATTTT

v_gene: TRBV5-6
d_gene: TRBD1
abundance: once
j_gene: TRBJ1-1
CDR3aa: CASSPTGGSVPNTEAFF
CDR3nt: TGTGCCAGCAGCCCGACAGGGGGCTCGGTGCCGAACACTGAAGCTTTCTTT

v_gene: TRBV7-6
d_gene: TRBD2
abundance: once
j_gene: TRBJ2-1
CDR3aa: CASATSGSYNEQFF
CDR3nt: TGTGCCAGCGCCACTAGCGGGTCCTACAATGAGCAGTTCTTC

v_gene: TRBV7-9
d_gene: TRBD2
abundance: .
j_gene: TRBJ2-7
CDR3aa: CASSRKVAGIYEQYF
CDR3nt: TGTGCCAGCAGCCGCAAAGTAGCGGGAATCTACGAGCAGTACTTC

v_gene: TRBV7-2
d_gene: TRBD2
abundance: .
j_gene: TRBJ2-3
CDR3aa: CASSLPGGTDTQYF
CDR3nt: TGTGCCAGCAGCCTCCCCGGGGGGACAGATACGCAGTATTTT

v_gene: TRBV10-3
d_gene: .
abundance: once
j_gene: TRBJ2-7
CDR3aa: CAISDEGSLSYEQYF
CDR3nt: TGTGCCATCAGTGACGAGGGCTCCCTGTCCTACGAGCAGTACTTC